This T cell receptor beta chain comes out of a study of blood T cell repertoires in COVID-19. Study overall: Spain, Italy and the United States supplied samples that represented acute and convalescent COVID-19. Sources were T cells, B-cell-depleted T cells, or PBMCs; the material itself was cDNA or gDNA.

Per the authors' pipeline: Estimation of nucleated cell counts relied on the amplification of reference gene primers. TCRdb keeps only in-frame clones here, not all; method: immunoSEQ multiplex PCR. V, J and clone size are taken as reported in that table, and D and trimming were inferred from the DNA itself. Here the sample spans some 120,000 clones, 84% being singletons. The CDR3 has 14 amino acids. Trimming at V came to 9 bases and at J to 5 bases, leaving 7 bases not matched to a gene. Germline lookup yields CDR1 MNHEY and CDR2 SMNVEV (reference sequence). This clonotype was sampled from a woman aged 25 to 39 who had recovered from COVID-19. The J gene is TRBJ2-1, the V gene TRBV27, with 10 bases lining up with TRBD1. Material for sequencing was peripheral blood. The CDR3 here is CASRTGGLNNEQFF. The CDR3 coding sequence is TGTGCCAGTCGGACAGGGGGGCTGAACAATGAGCAGTTCTTC.